Shown below are 4 T cell receptor beta chains from a single sample sequenced in a study of blood T cell repertoires in COVID-19. This table comes from immunoSEQ multiplex PCR, and its TCRdb copy is limited to in-frame clones, with some not included. The sample lists about 120,000 clones, 85% occurring once. The specimen sequenced was peripheral blood. The receptors derive from a man aged 55-75 years with acute or convalescent COVID-19.

The V gene is TRBV19, the J gene TRBJ1-5; 9 bases agree with TRBD1. The CDR3 sequence is 13 residues long. With 8 bases clipped from V and 11 bases from J, the junction kept 10 bases outside the gene matches. The germline CDR1 and CDR2 sequences are LNHDA and SQIVND (reference sequence). CDR3 sequence: CASQGQGILAQHF. The CDR3 DNA sequence: TGTGCCAGTCAGGGACAGGGCATATTAGCCCAGCATTTT. Variable domain in full (rest from reference TRBV19 and TRBJ1-5): DGGITQSPKYLFRKEGQNVTLSCEQNLNHDAMYWYRQDPGQGLRLIYYSQIVNDFQKGDIAEGYSVSREKKESFPLTVTSAQKNPTAFYLCASQGQGILAQHFGDGTRLSIL.

This clone was observed a few times. The rearrangement uses TRBV6-5 and TRBJ2-7, with 8 bases that match TRBD1. Germline V gives CDR1 MNHEY, CDR2 SVGAGI. There are 13 residues in the CDR3. The V and J ends lost 6 bases and 2 bases, in that order; junction bases with no gene match: 3. The CDR3 coding sequence is TGTGCCAGCAGGGGACAGGCAACCTACGAGCAGTACTTC. As protein: CASRGQATYEQYF.

This clone occurred once. The V gene is TRBV18, the J gene TRBJ2-7; a possible D gene is TRBD1 (6 bases). CDR1 is KGHSH and CDR2 is LQKENI in the germline V gene. This CDR3 has 15 residues. Trimming shortened V by 3 bases and J by 2 bases, and 14 bases separated the two germline ends. CDR3 amino acids: CASSPGQGKTYEQYF. CDR3 DNA sequence: TGTGCCAGCTCACCGGGGCAGGGGAAGACCTACGAGCAGTACTTC.

This chain connects TRBV28 to TRBJ2-3; D is possibly TRBD2 (6 bases). The germline V and J ends were trimmed by 8 bases and 5 bases, with 17 bases remaining between them. This CDR3 has 14 amino acids. CDR1 and CDR2 (germline): MDHEN, SYDVKM. The CDR3 loop reads CASGGSAIQDTQYF. The DNA of the CDR3 is TGTGCCAGCGGGGGGTCGGCCATTCAAGATACGCAGTATTTT.